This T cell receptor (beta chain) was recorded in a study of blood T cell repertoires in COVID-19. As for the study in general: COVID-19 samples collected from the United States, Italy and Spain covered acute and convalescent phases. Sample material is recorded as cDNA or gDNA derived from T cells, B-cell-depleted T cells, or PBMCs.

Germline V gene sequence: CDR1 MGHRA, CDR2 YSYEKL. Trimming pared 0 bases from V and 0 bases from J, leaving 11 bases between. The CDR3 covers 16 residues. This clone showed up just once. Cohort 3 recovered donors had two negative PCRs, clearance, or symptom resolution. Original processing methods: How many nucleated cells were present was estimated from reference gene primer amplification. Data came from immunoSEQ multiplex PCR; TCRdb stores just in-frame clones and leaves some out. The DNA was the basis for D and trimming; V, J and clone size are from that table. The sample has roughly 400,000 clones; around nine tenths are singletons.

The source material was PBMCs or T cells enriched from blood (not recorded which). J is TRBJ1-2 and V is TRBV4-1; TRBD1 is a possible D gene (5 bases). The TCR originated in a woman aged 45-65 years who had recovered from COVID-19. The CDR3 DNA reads TGCGCCAGCAGCCAAGATAGACAGTTAGCTAACTATGGCTACACCTTC. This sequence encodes CASSQDRQLANYGYTF.